This entry lists 7 T cell receptor beta chains sequenced from one sample in a study of CXCR3-negative and CXCR3-positive naive CD8 T cells. Through 5' RACE with UMI labels, the TRB cDNA libraries were prepared. For each CDR3 protein, TCRdb gives one entry from its re-call of the 5' RACE reads, without DNA. The sample data list over 35,000 distinct CDR3 sequences. Sequenced material: memory CD8+ T cells from blood. These receptors all come from a human donor in good health. Some clones in this sample may be carry-over from other donors' samples.

V gene TRBV20-1 combines with J gene TRBJ1-6; TCRdb designates TRBD1, a call that cannot be tested without DNA. Germline CDR1 is DFQATT and CDR2 is SNEGSKA (reference sequence). The CDR3 totals 17 residues. The CDR3 loop reads CSARERTGVAYVSPLHF.

The V call is TRBV29-1, the J call TRBJ2-7; lacking DNA, the TRBD2 call made by TCRdb goes unchecked. The germline CDR1 and CDR2 sequences are SQVTM and ANQGSEA. The CDR3 runs 17 residues. The CDR3 region is CSVAEFSWAGPTGEQYF.

The chain couples TRBV27 to TRBJ2-1; TCRdb selects TRBD1, and the lack of DNA leaves this call unchecked. Germline V gives CDR1 MNHEY, CDR2 SMNVEV (reference sequence). The CDR3 has 17 residues. The CDR3 sequence: CASSYVGRGFDDNEQFF.

The rearrangement links TRBV5-1 to TRBJ2-7. Germline CDR1 reads SGHRS; CDR2 reads YFSETQ. The CDR3 loop spans 12 amino acids. CDR3 in amino acids: CASRSQNYEQYF.

The rearrangement links TRBV6-2 or TRBV6-3 to TRBJ2-7; the TCRdb call, TRBD1, lacks DNA for checking. Germline CDR1 is MNHEY and CDR2 is SVGEGT. The CDR3 is 13 amino acids. The CDR3 loop is CAMGRDGVSEQYF.

The J gene is TRBJ1-1, the V gene TRBV4-1; with no DNA, the TCRdb D assignment of TRBD1 cannot be verified. The CDR3 totals 15 residues. CDR1 is MGHRA, CDR2 YSYEKL, per germline. CDR3 sequence reads: CASSRSGRFGTEAFF.

The V gene is TRBV4-3, the J gene TRBJ2-7. CDR1 is LGHNA, CDR2 YSLEER, per germline. The CDR3 spans 15 residues. The CDR3: CASSQAQGMYDEQYF.